The 3 T cell receptor beta chains in this list originate from one sample, sequenced in a study of T cell repertoires in cytomegalovirus infection. From the reads, TCRdb called clonotypes with MiXCR, one entry per CDR3 protein. The data hold about 900,000 distinct CDR3 sequences, with around 31% observed a single time. Their target antigens are unknown. Material: cultured CD8+ T cells from PBMCs, obtained from culture after CMV antigen stimulation. Receptor source: a human donor in good health (CMV status not recorded). Some clones in this sample may be carry-over from other donors' samples.

The table lists this clonotype with a few counts. J is TRBJ2-1 and V is TRBV15, with D hard to call. The CDR3 has 14 residues. CDR1 is LNHNV, CDR2 YYDKDF, per germline (reference sequence). V was pared by 5 bases and J by 4 bases, with 12 bases between. The CDR3 loop reads CATSGEGSYNEQFF. CDR3 DNA: TGTGCCACCAGCGGGGAAGGCAGTTACAATGAGCAGTTCTTC.

V is TRBV6-6 and J is TRBJ2-1; 7 bases match TRBD1. V was clipped by 6 bases and J by 5 bases; unmatched bases: 7. Germline loops: CDR1 MNHNY, CDR2 SVGAGI (reference sequence). The CDR3 spans 14 residues. The DNA of the CDR3 is TGTGCCAGCAGCTCCGACAGGGTGAACAATGAGCAGTTCTTC. It yields the protein CASSSDRVNNEQFF.

This clonotype has at least ten counts. The chain couples TRBV12-5 to TRBJ1-1, with a tentative D call TRBD1 (5 bases). Per the germline V gene, CDR1 is LGHNT and CDR2 is FRNRAP. This CDR3 has 15 amino acids. The V and J ends lost 2 bases and 3 bases respectively, with 13 bases between them. CDR3 region: CASGLSGGEDTEAFF. The CDR3 DNA is TGTGCTAGTGGTTTGTCGGGGGGGGAAGACACTGAAGCTTTCTTT.